Sequencing of this TCR beta chain was carried out in a study of T cells in Graves' hyperthyroidism and ophthalmopathy. TCR beta CDR3 regions were amplified from RNA. The TCR CDR3 first-round RT-PCR relied on the HTBI primer set. TCRdb passed the multiplex PCR reads through MiXCR, listing each CDR3 protein once. The profile shows about 46,000 distinct CDR3 sequences, roughly 50% of them singletons. Patients with uncontrolled infections, other autoimmune diseases, pregnancy or lactation were excluded. Deletions cut 3 bases from V and 4 bases from J, with 16 bases between. From germline, CDR1 is PRHDT and CDR2 FYEKMQ (reference sequence). CDR3 length: 15 residues. About this clonotype itself: The antigen is not known.

Study results and caveats: Separation of ophthalmopathy from stable hyperthyroidism was achieved by a 13 V-J model. In blood, most of the thyroid clonotypes expanded above 0.001 were also present.

The J gene is TRBJ2-7, the V gene TRBV13, with D possibly TRBD1 on 6 matching bases. The receptor was derived from a woman aged 50 to 60 with Graves' hyperthyroidism. Sequencing was performed on peripheral blood or thyroid tissue (not recorded which). CDR3 residues: CASSLAPWGPYEQYF. For the CDR3, the DNA is TGTGCCAGCAGCTTGGCCCCGTGGGGGCCATACGAGCAGTACTTC. Full variable domain (remainder filled in from reference TRBV13 and TRBJ2-7): AAGVIQSPRHLIKEKRETATLKCYPIPRHDTVYWYQQGPGQDPQFLISFYEKMQSDKGSIPDRFSAQQFSDYHSELNMSSLELGDSALYFCASSLAPWGPYEQYFGPGTRLTVT.